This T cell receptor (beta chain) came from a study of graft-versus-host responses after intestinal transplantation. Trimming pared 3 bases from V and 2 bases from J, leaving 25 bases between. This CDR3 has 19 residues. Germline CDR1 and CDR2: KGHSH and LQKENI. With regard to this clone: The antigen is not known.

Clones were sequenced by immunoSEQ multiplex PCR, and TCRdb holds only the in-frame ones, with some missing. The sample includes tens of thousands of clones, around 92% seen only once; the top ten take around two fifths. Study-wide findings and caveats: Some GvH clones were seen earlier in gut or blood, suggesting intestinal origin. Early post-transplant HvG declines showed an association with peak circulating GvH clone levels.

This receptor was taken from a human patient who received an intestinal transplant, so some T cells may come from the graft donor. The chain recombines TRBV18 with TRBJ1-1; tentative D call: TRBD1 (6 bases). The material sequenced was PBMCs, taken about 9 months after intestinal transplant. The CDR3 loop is CASSPRPTQGGSGNTEAFF. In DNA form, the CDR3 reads TGTGCCAGCTCACCGCGACCGACACAGGGAGGCTCCGGAAACACTGAAGCTTTCTTT.